Listed here is a single T cell receptor beta chain. Its antigen is unknown. The CDR3 consists of 15 residues. Per germline, CDR1 LGHDT and CDR2 YNNKEL (reference sequence). Between the trimmed V and J ends, which lost 3 bases and 0 bases, there was a span of 8 bases. The data are from a study of T cell responses to AZD1222 COVID-19 vaccine. Study-level results: Among those given AZD1222, only five or six were seropositive at baseline.

Clones were read by immunoSEQ multiplex PCR, and TCRdb kept only the in-frame ones, dropping some. The sample lists about 96,000 clones, around 90% occurring once. The rearrangement links TRBV3-1 (or the pseudogene TRBV3-2) to TRBJ1-4; no clear D. The clonotype comes from an adult in good health. The sample was peripheral blood, taken on day 0 of AZD1222 vaccination. The CDR3 DNA reads TGTGCCAGCAGCCAGTACAGTGCAACTAATGAAAAACTGTTTTTT. Translated, it gives CASSQYSATNEKLFF.